This TCR beta chain was identified in a study of T cell responses to AZD1222 COVID-19 vaccine. This clone was recorded only once. CDR1 LGHNA and CDR2 YNFKEQ come from the germline V gene. The CDR3 runs to 13 residues. V was shortened by 8 bases and J by 7 bases, with 14 bases between the two germline ends. Profiling relied on immunoSEQ multiplex PCR, and the TCRdb table lists in-frame clones only, not all of them. The repertoire holds about 260,000 clones, with 90% to 95% as singletons. The source was peripheral blood, collected on day 0 of AZD1222 vaccination. The genes are TRBV4-2 and TRBJ1-4, with a tentative D call TRBD1 (5 bases). The TCR comes from an adult in good health. The CDR3 sequence: CASGGLTVEKLFF. DNA of the CDR3: TGTGCCAGCGGGGGTTTGACTGTTGAAAAACTGTTTTTT.